One sample yielded the 11 T cell receptor beta chains listed below, sequenced in a study of blood T cell repertoires in COVID-19. The protocol was immunoSEQ multiplex PCR, while the TCRdb copy is restricted to in-frame clones and leaves out a portion. The sample holds approximately 250,000 clones, about 83% seen once. Sequencing used peripheral blood. All receptors derive from a human donor in a cohort sampled during active COVID-19.

V is TRBV13 and J is TRBJ1-4; possible D gene TRBD1, 5 bases. V lost 2 bases, J lost 1 base, and 14 bases lay in between. Germline V CDR1 and CDR2: PRHDT, FYEKMQ (reference sequence). CDR3 length equals 17 residues. CDR3 region: CASSLNRGEETNEKLFF. The CDR3 coding sequence is TGTGCCAGCAGCTTAAATCGAGGGGAGGAAACTAATGAAAAACTGTTTTTT.

The V and J genes are TRBV28 and TRBJ1-6; D is perhaps TRBD1 (6 bases). The germline V gene has CDR1 MDHEN and CDR2 SYDVKM. There are 15 residues in the CDR3. With 2 bases removed from V and 10 bases from J, the gap between germline ends came to 15 bases. The DNA of the CDR3 is TGTGCCAGCAGTTTAAGTTTACAGGGAGAGTCACCCCTCCACTTT. Translated, it gives CASSLSLQGESPLHF.

Only one count was recorded for this clone. The chain links TRBV24-1 to TRBJ2-1; maybe TRBD1 (7 bases). Trimming took off 4 bases at V and 6 bases at J, with 12 bases between the two ends. The length of the CDR3 is 14 residues. Germline lookup yields CDR1 KGHDR and CDR2 SFDVKD. In DNA form, the CDR3 reads TGTGCCACCAGTGACAACAGGGGAGGCAATGAGCAGTTCTTC. Its protein product is CATSDNRGGNEQFF.

The chain is built from TRBV30 and TRBJ2-3; TRBD2 matches at 14 bases. Trimming at V came to 2 bases and at J to 6 bases, leaving 7 bases not matched to a gene. Germline V gene sequence: CDR1 GTSNPN, CDR2 SVGIG (reference sequence). CDR3 length: 16 residues. DNA for the CDR3: TGTGCCTGGAGTTTGGGACTAGCGGGGGAGGGGGATACGCAGTATTTT. Its protein product is CAWSLGLAGEGDTQYF.

J is TRBJ2-2 and V is TRBV7-9, with a tentative D call TRBD1 (6 bases). V was trimmed by 4 bases and J by 0 bases, leaving 9 bases between them. The CDR3 contains 15 residues. Germline-derived CDR1 and CDR2 are SEHNR and FQNEAQ (reference sequence). The CDR3 is CASSSGTPNTGELFF. CDR3 coding DNA: TGTGCCAGCAGCTCCGGGACACCGAACACCGGGGAGCTGTTTTTT.

J is TRBJ2-7 and V is TRBV7-9; TRBD1 agrees at 9 bases. From germline, CDR1 is SEHNR and CDR2 FQNEAQ (reference sequence). V was clipped by 6 bases and J by 1 base; unmatched bases: 7. The CDR3 loop spans 15 amino acids. The chain's CDR3 is CASSSRDRDSYEQYF. Here the CDR3 DNA reads TGTGCCAGCAGTTCCCGGGACAGGGATTCCTACGAGCAGTACTTC.

DNA for the CDR3: TGTGCCAGCAGTGATCAACCGGGACTAGCGGGAGGGGGCAATGAGCAGTTCTTC. It codes for CASSDQPGLAGGGNEQFF. V usage is TRBV2 and J usage is TRBJ2-1, with 16 bases lining up with TRBD2. V gave up 3 bases and J gave up 6 bases; unmatched junction bases: 8. The CDR3 extends over 18 amino acids. Germline values: CDR1 SNHLY, CDR2 FYNNEI.

The chain joins TRBV5-5 to TRBJ2-3, with TRBD2 as a possible D gene (6 bases). V gave up 3 bases and J gave up 2 bases, with 10 bases separating them. The CDR3 contains 14 residues. The germline gives CDR1 SGHKS, CDR2 YYEKEE (reference sequence). As DNA, the CDR3 is TGTGCCAGCAGCTGGGGGACTTCCACAGATACGCAGTATTTT. This gives the protein CASSWGTSTDTQYF.

The sample holds one count of this clone. The CDR3 reads CASSLGSVAGELFF. The CDR3 DNA follows: TGCGCCAGCAGCTTGGGGTCAGTCGCCGGGGAGCTGTTTTTT. The chain couples TRBV5-1 to TRBJ2-2; D remains unclear. The CDR3 totals 14 residues. Germline CDR1 SGHRS, CDR2 YFSETQ. V gave up 0 bases and J gave up 6 bases, with 9 bases separating them. Full variable domain (rest looked up from reference TRBV5-1 and TRBJ2-2): KAGVTQTPRYLIKTRGQQVTLSCSPISGHRSVSWYQQTPGQGLQFLFEYFSETQRNKGNFPGRFSGRQFSNSRSEMNVSTLELGDSALYLCASSLGSVAGELFFGEGSRLTVL.

The chain carries TRBV11-3 and TRBJ2-3, with D uncertain. V was clipped by 0 bases and J by 8 bases, with 12 bases between them. The germline CDR1 and CDR2 sequences are SGHNT and YENEEA. The CDR3 length is 14 residues. CDR3: CASSLDTRGGTQYF. CDR3 nucleotide sequence: TGTGCCAGCAGCTTAGACACCAGAGGTGGTACGCAGTATTTT.

V usage is TRBV28 and J usage is TRBJ2-7; tentative D call: TRBD1 (6 bases). This CDR3 is 14 amino acids long. Trimming removed 7 bases from V and 2 bases from J, with 15 bases in between. Germline values: CDR1 MDHEN, CDR2 SYDVKM. CDR3 residues: CASTSSGGTYEQYF. DNA for the CDR3: TGTGCCAGCACCTCCTCTGGGGGCACCTACGAGCAGTACTTC.